This TCR beta chain was recovered during a study of TIL therapy for anti-PD-1-resistant metastatic lung cancer. Study background: Tumor harvest preceded PD-1/PD-L1 blockade, followed by nivolumab treatment. By whole-exome sequencing, median non-synonymous tumor mutation burden was over 1.2 mutations per megabase. Median tumor PD-L1 proportion score was approximately 5.7%.

Findings and limits, study-wide: Patients were highly selected, enriched for treatment-naive, never-smoker and oncogene-addicted cases.

The libraries were made with immunoSEQ v3. Assay used: immunoSEQ multiplex PCR; TCRdb lists only in-frame clones, some missing. Of roughly 54,000 clones in the sample, around 87% were seen once. As to this clone: Its antigen is not known.

CDR3 length equals 12 residues. Trimming cost V 5 bases and J 6 bases, with 11 bases left between them. Germline lookup yields CDR1 SGHRS and CDR2 YFSETQ. Time point in this sample: pre-treatment sample, taken before nivolumab and TIL therapy. Sample: blood, taken at baseline. This sequence joins TRBV5-1 and TRBJ1-1, with a weak D call TRBD1 (6 bases). This TCR came from a person aged 25-85 years with non-small cell lung cancer. CDR3 sequence (DNA): TGCGCCAGCAGGAATACAGGGTCTGAAGCTTTCTTT. Translation: CASRNTGSEAFF.